What follows are 24 T cell receptor beta chains derived from one specimen sequenced in a study of OX40 agonist ivuxolimab in advanced cancers. Data came from immunoSEQ multiplex PCR; TCRdb stores just in-frame clones and leaves some out. This sample carries 50,000 to 65,000 clones, 86% of them seen once, and the ten largest clones take 0.95% to 1.4%. The source material was CD4+ or CD8+ T cells sorted from blood, sampled in a trial of the OX40 agonist ivuxolimab. These TCRs come from an adult with an advanced solid tumor such as melanoma, head and neck, liver or kidney cancer.

The V and J genes are TRBV6-6 and TRBJ2-7; 10 bases are shared with TRBD2. The CDR3 covers 14 residues. Germline CDR1 MNHNY, CDR2 SVGAGI (reference sequence). V shed 8 bases and J 1 base; nucleotides not matched to a gene: 5. As DNA, the CDR3 is TGTGCCAGCGGGTTAGCGGGAGGTTCCTACGAGCAGTACTTC. Residues: CASGLAGGSYEQYF.

This clone showed up just a few times. This chain uses TRBV6-1 with TRBJ2-3, with TRBD2 matching 8 bases. The CDR3 totals 16 residues. The germline gives CDR1 MNHNS, CDR2 SASEGT. Trimming removed 2 bases from V and 0 bases from J; junction bases left unmatched: 4. CDR3 region: CASSESPSGSTDTQYF. The CDR3 DNA reads TGTGCCAGCAGTGAATCCCCTAGCGGGAGCACAGATACGCAGTATTTT.

The chain is built from TRBV18 and TRBJ2-1; TRBD2 matches 7 bases. The CDR3 has 15 residues. With 3 bases clipped from V and 2 bases from J, the junction kept 4 bases outside the gene matches. CDR1 is KGHSH, CDR2 LQKENI, per germline. The CDR3 here is CASSPTRGTYNEQFF. The CDR3 DNA reads as TGTGCCAGCTCACCTACGCGGGGGACCTACAATGAGCAGTTCTTC.

The rearrangement uses TRBV6-1 and TRBJ2-3, with D tentatively TRBD1 (6 bases). CDR1 is MNHNS, CDR2 SASEGT, per germline. V was pared by 4 bases and J by 4 bases, with 12 bases between. This CDR3 spans 14 amino acids. The CDR3 loop reads CASSALSGADTQYF. CDR3 DNA: TGTGCCAGCAGTGCCCTTTCAGGGGCAGATACGCAGTATTTT.

This sequence joins TRBV18 and TRBJ1-1, with 7 bases lining up with TRBD1. V lost 6 bases and J lost 6; bases outside the gene matches: 7. Germline values: CDR1 KGHSH, CDR2 LQKENI. The CDR3 loop spans 13 amino acids. This CDR3 is CASSRGADSEAFF. The CDR3, as DNA: TGTGCCAGCTCCAGGGGGGCTGACTCTGAAGCTTTCTTT. The whole variable domain, remainder taken from reference TRBV18 and TRBJ1-1, is NAGVMQNPRHLVRRRGQEARLRCSPMKGHSHVYWYRQLPEEGLKFMVYLQKENIIDESGMPKERFSAEFPKEGPSILRIQQVVRGDSAAYFCASSRGADSEAFFGQGTRLTVV.

This clone was observed once. The chain couples TRBV18 to TRBJ2-5; 7 bases are shared with TRBD1. Germline trimming cut 2 bases from V and 2 bases from J; bases unmatched to any gene: 8. Germline CDR1 is KGHSH and CDR2 is LQKENI. The CDR3 totals 16 residues. This chain's CDR3 is CASSPISSRGQETQYF. DNA for the CDR3: TGTGCCAGCTCACCAATCAGCTCCAGGGGGCAAGAGACCCAGTACTTC. The variable domain in full, with the rest retrieved from reference TRBV18 and TRBJ2-5, is NAGVMQNPRHLVRRRGQEARLRCSPMKGHSHVYWYRQLPEEGLKFMVYLQKENIIDESGMPKERFSAEFPKEGPSILRIQQVVRGDSAAYFCASSPISSRGQETQYFGPGTRLLVL.

This clone showed up just once. The J gene is TRBJ2-5, the V gene TRBV10-3, with 8 bases matching TRBD2. Trimming removed 8 bases from V and 5 bases from J; junction bases left unmatched: 7. This CDR3 spans 13 amino acids. The germline V gene has CDR1 ENHRY and CDR2 SYGVKD. The CDR3 DNA reads TGTGCCATCCAACTAGCGGCTGGGGAGACCCAGTACTTC. Residues: CAIQLAAGETQYF.

The J gene is TRBJ2-3, the V gene TRBV14; D ambiguous. There are 13 residues in the CDR3. V dropped 4 bases and J dropped 3 bases, with 8 bases sitting between them. CDR1 SGHDN and CDR2 FVKESK come from the germline V gene. The CDR3 region has the DNA TGTGCCAGCAGCCCCTTTGCGACAGATACGCAGTATTTT. Translation gives CASSPFATDTQYF. Full variable domain (outside the CDR3, taken from reference TRBV14 and TRBJ2-3): EAGVTQFPSHSVIEKGQTVTLRCDPISGHDNLYWYRRVMGKEIKFLLHFVKESKQDESGMPNNRFLAERTGGTYSTLKVQPAELEDSGVYFCASSPFATDTQYFGPGTRLTVL.

The chain combines TRBV9 with TRBJ1-2; the match to TRBD1 covers 8 bases. This CDR3 region has 15 residues. Germline V gives CDR1 SGDLS, CDR2 YYNGEE. Unmatched junction bases numbered 9, after V lost 4 bases and J lost 4 bases. CDR3 in DNA: TGTGCCAGCAGCAGAGGACAGGGCCACCCCTATGGCTACACCTTC. Protein: CASSRGQGHPYGYTF.

The chain employs TRBV6-5 and TRBJ2-3; D might be TRBD2 (6 bases). The V gene lost 5 bases and the J gene lost 4 bases, with 13 bases spanning the gap. Germline-derived CDR1 and CDR2 are MNHEY and SVGAGI. The CDR3 sequence is 14 residues long. CDR3 loop: CASSDRDSADTQYF. In DNA, the CDR3 is TGTGCCAGCAGTGATCGGGACTCGGCAGATACGCAGTATTTT.

V and J are TRBV7-2 and TRBJ1-4; D is uncertain. CDR1 SGHTA and CDR2 FQGNSA come from the germline V gene. The CDR3 is 14 amino acids. Trimming cost V 5 bases and J 0 bases, with 7 bases left between them. The CDR3, as DNA: TGTGCCAGCAGCATGATTGCAACTAATGAAAAACTGTTTTTT. It translates to CASSMIATNEKLFF.

The chain carries TRBV27 and TRBJ1-1; TRBD1 is a possible D gene (6 bases). CDR1 and CDR2 (germline): MNHEY, SMNVEV (reference sequence). The CDR3 consists of 15 residues. The V end lost 9 bases, the J end lost 5 bases, and 22 bases lay between the germline ends. The CDR3 sequence: CASHRVGGSKTEAFF. The CDR3, as DNA: TGTGCCAGTCACAGGGTAGGCGGGTCGAAAACTGAAGCTTTCTTT.

The chain couples TRBV5-4 to TRBJ1-4; D is perhaps TRBD1 (6 bases). Trimming shortened V by 5 bases and J by 8 bases, and 13 bases separated the two germline ends. The CDR3 covers 13 residues. Germline CDR1 reads SGHNT; CDR2 reads YYREEE (reference sequence). The CDR3 nucleotides read TGTGCCAGCAGAATGGGACAAGAAGAAAAACTGTTTTTT. Translation: CASRMGQEEKLFF.

The V and J genes are TRBV19 and TRBJ2-1; no reliable D call. The ends were cut back, 5 bases at V and 6 bases at J, with 14 bases in the middle. This CDR3 comprises 14 residues. The germline CDR1 and CDR2 sequences are LNHDA and SQIVND (reference sequence). CDR3 nucleotide sequence: TGTGCCAGTAGTTCCTCGTCCGTCGGCAATGAGCAGTTCTTC. It yields the protein CASSSSSVGNEQFF.

The V gene is TRBV20-1, the J gene TRBJ2-5, with a possible D match to TRBD1 (7 bases). The V gene's germline CDR1 is DFQATT and CDR2 SNEGSKA (reference sequence). CDR3 length: 11 amino acids. The V gene lost 7 bases and the J gene lost 5 bases, with 11 bases spanning the gap. CDR3 DNA: TGCAGTGTGCAGGGGGGCGAGACCCAGTACTTC. This gives the protein CSVQGGETQYF.

The chain employs TRBV27 and TRBJ2-2, with 10 nucleotides matching TRBD1. V shed 6 bases, J shed 4 bases, and the junction held 14 bases outside the gene matches. CDR1 MNHEY and CDR2 SMNVEV come from the germline V gene (reference sequence). This CDR3 contains 18 residues. Here the CDR3 DNA reads TGTGCCAGCAGCCCCAGACCCTATGACAGGGGGCGCACCGGGGAGCTGTTTTTT. It is translated as CASSPRPYDRGRTGELFF.

V gene TRBV9 combines with J gene TRBJ2-3; no clear D. V gave up 5 bases and J gave up 1 base, with 14 bases separating them. CDR1 is SGDLS, CDR2 YYNGEE, per germline. The CDR3 is 15 amino acids. CDR3 protein: CASSDLGIRTDTQYF. CDR3 nucleotides: TGTGCCAGCAGTGATCTGGGGATTCGCACAGATACGCAGTATTTT.

The chain employs TRBV6-5 and TRBJ1-5; D call uncertain. Trimming removed 4 bases at V and 10 bases at J, with 14 bases between. The CDR3 has 13 residues. Per the germline V gene, CDR1 is MNHEY and CDR2 is SVGAGI. In DNA form, the CDR3 reads TGTGCCAGCAGTTCTGGACGGTCTCGCCCCCAGCATTTT. This encodes CASSSGRSRPQHF.

This clone has a single count. The chain is built from TRBV5-6 and TRBJ1-2, with D unclear. Germline lookup yields CDR1 SGHDT and CDR2 YYEEEE. V lost 4 bases, J lost 10 bases, and 14 bases lay in between. The CDR3 covers 12 residues. CDR3 nucleotides: TGTGCCAGCAGCGTCCGATCCGACTTCTACACCTTC. It is translated as CASSVRSDFYTF.

The chain employs TRBV14 and TRBJ2-1; TRBD1 or TRBD2 may be the D gene (5 bases each). Trimming removed 0 bases from V and 12 bases from J, with 15 bases in between. The length of the CDR3 is 14 residues. Germline CDR1 SGHDN, CDR2 FVKESK. The chain's CDR3 is CASSQDLRDGRQFF. As DNA, the CDR3 is TGTGCCAGCAGCCAAGATCTAAGGGACGGACGGCAGTTCTTC.

The chain uses TRBV11-2 and TRBJ1-2; D is possibly TRBD1 (6 bases). V was pared by 5 bases and J by 8 bases, with 18 bases between. This CDR3 is 14 amino acids long. Germline loops: CDR1 SGHAT, CDR2 FQNNGV. The CDR3 sequence: CASSQRTGSGGYTF. CDR3 nucleotide sequence: TGTGCCAGCAGCCAGCGAACAGGGTCTGGCGGCTACACCTTC. Full variable domain (outside the CDR3, taken from reference TRBV11-2 and TRBJ1-2): EAGVAQSPRYKIIEKRQSVAFWCNPISGHATLYWYQQILGQGPKLLIQFQNNGVVDDSQLPKDRFSAERLKGVDSTLKIQPAKLEDSAVYLCASSQRTGSGGYTFGSGTRLTVV.

CDR3 in DNA: TGTGCCAGCAGCCTCAGGAAGTCCGAGCAGTACTTC. This gives the protein CASSLRKSEQYF. The genes are TRBV28 and TRBJ2-7; D is undetermined. The CDR3 length is 12 residues. The germline V and J ends were trimmed by 6 bases and 6 bases, with 12 bases remaining between them. Germline-derived CDR1 and CDR2 are MDHEN and SYDVKM.

The chain employs TRBV5-1 and TRBJ2-7; D not resolved. Germline values: CDR1 SGHRS, CDR2 YFSETQ. The CDR3 is 14 residues long. Trimming shortened V by 2 bases and J by 7 bases, and 16 bases separated the two germline ends. The CDR3 nucleotides read TGCGCCAGCAGCTTTTTTTCGGACCCCCCTGAGCAGTACTTC. Protein product: CASSFFSDPPEQYF.

The rearrangement links TRBV7-9 to TRBJ1-1, with 7 bases identical to TRBD1. CDR3 length: 13 residues. V lost 8 bases, J lost 4 bases, and 7 bases stayed unmatched. The germline V gene encodes CDR1 SEHNR and CDR2 FQNEAQ (reference sequence). The chain's CDR3 is CASRQAGGTEAFF. CDR3 coding DNA: TGTGCCAGCCGGCAGGCAGGGGGCACTGAAGCTTTCTTT.